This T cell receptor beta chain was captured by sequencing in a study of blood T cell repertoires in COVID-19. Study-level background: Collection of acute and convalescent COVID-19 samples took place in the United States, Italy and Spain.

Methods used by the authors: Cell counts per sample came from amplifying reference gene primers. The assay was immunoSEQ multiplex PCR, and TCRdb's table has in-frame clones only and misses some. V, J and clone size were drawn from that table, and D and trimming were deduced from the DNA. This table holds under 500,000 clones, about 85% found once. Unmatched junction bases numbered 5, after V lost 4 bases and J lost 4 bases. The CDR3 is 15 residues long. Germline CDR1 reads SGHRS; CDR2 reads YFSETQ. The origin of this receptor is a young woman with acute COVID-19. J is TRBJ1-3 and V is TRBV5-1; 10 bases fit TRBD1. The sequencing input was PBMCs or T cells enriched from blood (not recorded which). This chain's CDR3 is CASSTPGQGGNTIYF. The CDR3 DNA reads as TGCGCCAGCAGCACCCCGGGACAGGGGGGAAACACCATATATTTT.